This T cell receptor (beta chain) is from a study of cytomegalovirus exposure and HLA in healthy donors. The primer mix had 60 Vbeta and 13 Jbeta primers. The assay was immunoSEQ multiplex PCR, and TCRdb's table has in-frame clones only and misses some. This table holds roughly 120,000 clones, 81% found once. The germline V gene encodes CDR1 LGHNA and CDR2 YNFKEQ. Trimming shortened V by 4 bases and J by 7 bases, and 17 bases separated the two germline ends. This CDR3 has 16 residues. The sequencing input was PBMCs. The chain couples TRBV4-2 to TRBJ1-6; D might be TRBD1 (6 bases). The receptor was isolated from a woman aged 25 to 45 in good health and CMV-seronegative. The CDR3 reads CASSPGVLNPNSPLHF. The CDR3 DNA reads TGTGCCAGCAGCCCAGGGGTCCTGAATCCCAATTCACCCCTCCACTTT.